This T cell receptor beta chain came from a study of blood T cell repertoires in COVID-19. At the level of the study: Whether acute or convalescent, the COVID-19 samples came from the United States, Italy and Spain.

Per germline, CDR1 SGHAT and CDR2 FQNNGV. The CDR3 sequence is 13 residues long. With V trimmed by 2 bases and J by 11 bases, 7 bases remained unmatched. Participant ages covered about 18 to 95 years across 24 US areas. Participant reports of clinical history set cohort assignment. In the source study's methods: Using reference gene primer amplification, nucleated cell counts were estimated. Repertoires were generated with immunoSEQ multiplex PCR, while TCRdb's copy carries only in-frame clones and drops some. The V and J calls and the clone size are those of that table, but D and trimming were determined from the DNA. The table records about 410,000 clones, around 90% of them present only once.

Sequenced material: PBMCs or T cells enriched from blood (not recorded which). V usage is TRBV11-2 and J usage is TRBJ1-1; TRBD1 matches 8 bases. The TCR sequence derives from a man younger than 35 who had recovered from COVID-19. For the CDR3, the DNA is TGTGCCAGCAGCTTAATCGGCAGGGGGCTTGCTTTCTTT. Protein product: CASSLIGRGLAFF.